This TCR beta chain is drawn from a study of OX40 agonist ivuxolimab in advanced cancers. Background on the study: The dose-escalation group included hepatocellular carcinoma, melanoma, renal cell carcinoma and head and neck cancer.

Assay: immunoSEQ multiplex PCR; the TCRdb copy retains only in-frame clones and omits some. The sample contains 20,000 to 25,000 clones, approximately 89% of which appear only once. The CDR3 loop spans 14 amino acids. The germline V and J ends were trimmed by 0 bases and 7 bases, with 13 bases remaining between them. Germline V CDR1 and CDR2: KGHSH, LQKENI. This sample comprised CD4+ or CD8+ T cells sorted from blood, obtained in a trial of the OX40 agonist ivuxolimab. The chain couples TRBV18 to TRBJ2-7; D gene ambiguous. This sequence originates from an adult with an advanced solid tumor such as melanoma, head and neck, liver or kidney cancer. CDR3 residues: CASSPPGNLGEQYF. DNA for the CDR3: TGTGCCAGCTCACCACCGGGAAACCTGGGGGAGCAGTACTTC.